This TCR beta chain was recovered during a study of sequential checkpoint blockade in melanoma. Study at large: Arm A got nivolumab then ipilimumab; arm B the reverse, 1:1. Each arm's sequence ended with maintenance nivolumab.

The repertoire was sequenced with immunoSEQ multiplex PCR; TCRdb's copy has only in-frame clones and lacks some. In the table there are tens of thousands of clones, roughly nine tenths of which are singletons. Regarding treatment: randomized to nivolumab then ipilimumab (arm A) or the reverse (arm B). None of the patients previously received DNA-damaging chemotherapy. From thawed PBMCs, live CD3+CD8+ cells negative for CD19 and CD56 were sorted. The germline V gene has CDR1 SGHRS and CDR2 YFSETQ. With 4 bases removed from V and 2 bases from J, the gap between germline ends came to 10 bases. This CDR3 comprises 13 residues.

V gene TRBV5-1 combines with J gene TRBJ2-7; unclear D gene. The sequence derives from a human donor with melanoma. The specimen was CD8+ T cells sorted from blood (inferred from file names), collected from a patient given nivolumab and ipilimumab in sequence. The CDR3: CASSLTPTYEQYF. The CDR3 region has the DNA TGCGCCAGCAGCCTAACTCCAACCTACGAGCAGTACTTC.